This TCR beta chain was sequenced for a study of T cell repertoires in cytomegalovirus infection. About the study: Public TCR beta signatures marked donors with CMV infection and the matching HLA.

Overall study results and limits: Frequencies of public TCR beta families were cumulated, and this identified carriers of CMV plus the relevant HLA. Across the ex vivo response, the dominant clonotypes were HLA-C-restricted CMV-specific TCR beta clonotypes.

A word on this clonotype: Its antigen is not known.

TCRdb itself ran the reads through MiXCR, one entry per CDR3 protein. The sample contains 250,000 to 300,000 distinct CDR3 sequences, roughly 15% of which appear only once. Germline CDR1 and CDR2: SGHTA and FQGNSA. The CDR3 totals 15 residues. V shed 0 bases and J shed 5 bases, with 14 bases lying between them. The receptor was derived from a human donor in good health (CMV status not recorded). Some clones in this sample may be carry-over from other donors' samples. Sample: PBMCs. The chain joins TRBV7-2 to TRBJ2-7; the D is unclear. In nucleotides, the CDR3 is TGTGCCAGCAGCTTAGCGTATATGCTTTCCCACGAGCAGTACTTC. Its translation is CASSLAYMLSHEQYF.